Below, 7 T cell receptor beta chains from the same sample are listed, as sequenced in a study of blood T cell repertoires in COVID-19 (dated by TCRdb to 2020 to 2021). The library was generated by the immunoSEQ multiplex PCR assay. What TCRdb holds here is the immuneACCESS table cut down to in-frame rearrangements. Part of the clones is not present; checked against another copy, under half of the missing clones reflect an unresolved V gene, and the others are unexplained. The sample yields 350,000 or so clones; 80% to 90% were counted once. Clones ranked in the top ten supply about 4.2% of the sample. Sequencing was performed on PBMCs or T cells enriched from blood (not recorded which). The source is a woman in her thirties or forties with acute COVID-19.

The chain uses TRBV10-3 and TRBJ2-7; a possible D gene is TRBD1 (6 bases). V dropped 6 bases and J dropped 3 bases, with 21 bases sitting between them. The CDR3 spans 16 residues. The germline V gene encodes CDR1 ENHRY and CDR2 SYGVKD. CDR3 coding DNA: TGTGCCATCAGCGACTCCCCTCGAACAGGGCACTACGAGCAGTACTTC. Protein product: CAISDSPRTGHYEQYF.

The gene calls are TRBV18 and TRBJ2-5; TRBD1 is a possible D gene (6 bases). CDR1 and CDR2 (germline): KGHSH, LQKENI. The CDR3 has 14 residues. V was cut by 4 bases and J by 1 base, with 10 bases left in between. CDR3 nucleotides: TGTGCCAGCTCACTTGGACAGATCCAAGAGACCCAGTACTTC. Protein: CASSLGQIQETQYF.

V and J are TRBV10-1 and TRBJ1-5; a weak D match, TRBD1 (5 bases). Germline CDR1 and CDR2: WNHNN and SYGVQD (reference sequence). V lost 7 bases to trimming and J lost 4 bases, with 8 bases between them. The CDR3 totals 12 residues. The CDR3 DNA follows: TGCGCCAGCATGACAGAGAATCAGCCCCAGCATTTT. It translates to CASMTENQPQHF.

The chain couples TRBV23-1 to TRBJ2-1; D is possibly TRBD1 (6 bases). TRBV23-1 carries the ORF label, with uncertain function. There are 16 residues in the CDR3. V lost 2 bases and J lost 8, with 19 bases in between. The CDR3 DNA sequence: TGCGCCAGCAGTCAACTGGAGAAACACAGGGTCCATGAGCAGTTCTTC. Amino acids: CASSQLEKHRVHEQFF.

The genes are TRBV2 and TRBJ1-2; no firm D call. CDR1 and CDR2 (germline): SNHLY, FYNNEI. V gave up 6 bases and J gave up 8 bases, with 16 bases separating them. This CDR3 is built from 13 residues. Here the CDR3 DNA reads TGTGCCAGCAGCGCGGGTCCCCAGTGGGGCTACACCTTC. Its protein is CASSAGPQWGYTF. The full variable domain, with the rest looked up from reference TRBV2 and TRBJ1-2, is EPEVTQTPSHQVTQMGQEVILRCVPISNHLYFYWYRQILGQKVEFLVSFYNNEISEKSEIFDDQFSVERPDGSNFTLKIRSTKLEDSAMYFCASSAGPQWGYTFGSGTRLTVV.

The chain links TRBV4-3 to TRBJ2-7; 13 bases line up with TRBD2. The CDR3 runs 16 residues. Germline V lookup: CDR1 LGHNA, CDR2 YSLEER. V lost 0 bases, J lost 2 bases, and 1 base stayed unmatched. In nucleotides, the CDR3 is TGCGCCAGCAGCCAAGAGGGACTAGCGGGAACCTACGAGCAGTACTTC. Its protein product is CASSQEGLAGTYEQYF.

CDR3 bases: TGTGCCAGCAGACGGACAGGGGTTAATTCACCCCTCCACTTT. This encodes CASRRTGVNSPLHF. The V and J genes are TRBV28 and TRBJ1-6, with 9 bases that match TRBD1. Unmatched junction bases numbered 3, after V lost 6 bases and J lost 6 bases. Germline V gene lookup returns CDR1 MDHEN and CDR2 SYDVKM. The CDR3 totals 14 residues.